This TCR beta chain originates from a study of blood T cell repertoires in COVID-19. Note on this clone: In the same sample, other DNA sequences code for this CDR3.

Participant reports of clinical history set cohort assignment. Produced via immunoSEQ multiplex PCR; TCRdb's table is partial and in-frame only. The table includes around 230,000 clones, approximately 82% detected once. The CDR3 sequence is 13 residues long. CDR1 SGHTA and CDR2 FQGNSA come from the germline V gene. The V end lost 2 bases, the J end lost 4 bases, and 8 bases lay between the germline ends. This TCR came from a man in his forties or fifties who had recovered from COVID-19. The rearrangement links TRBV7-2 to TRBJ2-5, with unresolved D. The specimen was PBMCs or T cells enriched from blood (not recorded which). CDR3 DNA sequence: TGTGCCAGCAGCTTAAGACGAGGAGAGACCCAGTACTTC. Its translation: CASSLRRGETQYF.